Presented here are 15 T cell receptor beta chains from one specimen sequenced in a study of shared clonotypes between healthy human individuals (dated by TCRdb to the early 2020s). Library method: the immunoSEQ multiplex PCR assay. This immuneACCESS table, as held by TCRdb, lists in-frame sequences with V and J called but not all clones. Of the missing ones, under half trace to an unresolved V gene in checked studies; the others have no known cause. Present in this sample are about 690,000 clones, 90% of which were seen just once. In total, the top ten clones hold around a third of the sample. The source material was memory CD8+ T cells from PBMCs. Taken with the paper, the label for cell subset or site translates to: CD45RO+ cells pooled with CCR7-negative TemRA cells. The receptor set was obtained from a man aged 18 to 35 in good health. Some clones in this sample may be carry-over from other donors' samples.

The V and J genes are TRBV28 and TRBJ1-3, with a weak D call TRBD1 (6 bases). The CDR3 has 15 amino acids. V was trimmed by 6 bases and J by 4 bases, leaving 16 bases between them. Germline CDR1 reads MDHEN; CDR2 reads SYDVKM. The CDR3 is CASSQGFALGNTIYF. The CDR3 DNA is TGTGCCAGCAGCCAGGGGTTCGCTTTGGGAAACACCATATATTTT.

This clone turned up a few times. V gene TRBV4-1 combines with J gene TRBJ1-3; D ambiguous. The germline V gene has CDR1 MGHRA and CDR2 YSYEKL. The V and J ends lost 0 bases and 0 bases respectively, with 12 bases between them. The CDR3 length is 17 residues. The CDR3 DNA reads TGCGCCAGCAGCCAAGATCGTCTGGGGTTCTCTGGAAACACCATATATTTT. It is translated as CASSQDRLGFSGNTIYF.

This sequence joins TRBV10-1 and TRBJ2-7, with TRBD1 as a possible D gene (5 bases). V was shortened by 3 bases and J by 5 bases, with 14 bases between the two germline ends. There are 14 residues in the CDR3. Germline V gives CDR1 WNHNN, CDR2 SYGVQD (reference sequence). The CDR3 loop is CASSDTSTAHEQYF. DNA of the CDR3: TGCGCCAGCAGTGATACTTCGACAGCCCACGAGCAGTACTTC.

The chain joins TRBV4-1 to TRBJ2-7; D gene unclear. V was cut by 0 bases and J by 0 bases, with 18 bases left in between. Germline V gene data show CDR1 as MGHRA and CDR2 as YSYEKL. The CDR3 contains 18 residues. The CDR3 here is CASSQEVGWGFASYEQYF. CDR3 sequence (DNA): TGCGCCAGCAGCCAAGAGGTTGGTTGGGGATTTGCCTCCTACGAGCAGTACTTC.

V usage is TRBV9 and J usage is TRBJ2-5; 9 nucleotides match TRBD1. This CDR3 contains 17 residues. CDR1 is SGDLS, CDR2 YYNGEE, per germline. V shed 4 bases and J 5 bases; nucleotides not matched to a gene: 15. CDR3 loop: CASSPRDRAGSRETQYF. The CDR3 DNA reads TGTGCCAGCAGCCCGAGGGACAGGGCTGGGAGTCGGGAGACCCAGTACTTC.

The V and J genes are TRBV11-1 and TRBJ2-1; 9 nucleotides match TRBD1. The germline V gene encodes CDR1 SGHAT and CDR2 FQDESV (reference sequence). This CDR3 is built from 19 residues. V shed 5 bases and J 3 bases; nucleotides not matched to a gene: 17. CDR3 protein: CASSPTGGFSGLLYNEQFF. CDR3 nucleotides: TGTGCCAGCAGCCCTACAGGGGGCTTTAGCGGCCTTCTCTACAATGAGCAGTTCTTC.

The rearrangement joins TRBV7-9 to TRBJ1-1; D is undetermined. The V and J ends lost 2 bases and 7 bases respectively, with 11 bases between them. The CDR3 covers 13 residues. Germline assignment: CDR1 SEHNR and CDR2 FQNEAQ (reference sequence). CDR3 region: CASSLHGPGEAFF. CDR3 nucleotides: TGTGCCAGCAGCTTACACGGACCGGGTGAAGCTTTCTTT.

The gene calls are TRBV11-2 and TRBJ2-5, with D perhaps assigned TRBD1 or TRBD2 (5 bases each). This CDR3 comprises 16 residues. With 1 base removed from V and 5 bases from J, the gap between germline ends came to 17 bases. The germline CDR1 and CDR2 sequences are SGHAT and FQNNGV. The CDR3 protein is CASSLGLRGLGETQYF. CDR3 DNA: TGTGCCAGCAGCTTAGGGTTGAGGGGCTTAGGGGAGACCCAGTACTTC.

The chain combines TRBV19 with TRBJ2-1, with D hard to call. The CDR3 extends over 17 amino acids. Germline CDR1 is LNHDA and CDR2 is SQIVND (reference sequence). Deletions cut 5 bases from V and 1 base from J, with 18 bases between. CDR3 nucleotides: TGTGCCAGTAGTCCACCCCTTCCCGAGGAGTCCTACAATGAGCAGTTCTTC. It encodes CASSPPLPEESYNEQFF.

The V and J genes are TRBV13 and TRBJ2-7; 10 bases are a match to TRBD2. The J segment lost 2 bases and the V segment lost 1 base, leaving 5 bases of the junction unmatched. CDR3 length: 16 amino acids. CDR1 and CDR2 (germline): PRHDT, FYEKMQ (reference sequence). CDR3 DNA: TGTGCCAGCAGCTTAGCTAGCGGGAGCGACGCCTACGAGCAGTACTTC. Protein sequence: CASSLASGSDAYEQYF.

The chain combines TRBV9 with TRBJ1-2; 8 nucleotides line up with TRBD1. From germline, CDR1 is SGDLS and CDR2 YYNGEE. J was trimmed by 6 bases and V by 4 bases; bases with no gene match: 5. This CDR3 contains 13 residues. This chain's CDR3 is CASSSQGADGYTF. DNA for the CDR3: TGTGCCAGCAGCTCTCAGGGGGCGGATGGCTACACCTTC.

The chain carries TRBV7-9 and TRBJ2-1; D ambiguous. Trimming removed 7 bases at V and 7 bases at J, with 17 bases between. CDR1 is SEHNR and CDR2 is FQNEAQ in the germline V gene (reference sequence). CDR3 length: 14 residues. CDR3 sequence: CASTELTAPNEQFF. The CDR3 DNA sequence: TGTGCCAGCACCGAATTGACGGCACCGAATGAGCAGTTCTTC.

The rearrangement links TRBV27 to TRBJ2-7, with unresolved D. The CDR3 length is 15 residues. The germline V and J ends were trimmed by 6 bases and 0 bases, with 15 bases remaining between them. Germline V gene data show CDR1 as MNHEY and CDR2 as SMNVEV (reference sequence). CDR3 in amino acids: CASRYGQADSYEQYF. DNA for the CDR3: TGTGCCAGCAGGTATGGGCAGGCCGACTCCTACGAGCAGTACTTC.

This chain uses TRBV5-1 with TRBJ2-3; 13 bases fit TRBD2. The CDR3 length is 16 residues. Germline assignment: CDR1 SGHRS and CDR2 YFSETQ. The V gene end was trimmed by 2 bases and the J gene end by 5 bases; junction bases not matched to a gene: 5. CDR3 sequence (DNA): TGCGCCAGCAGCTTACTAGCGGGAGGGGAAAAAGATACGCAGTATTTT. It encodes CASSLLAGGEKDTQYF. The full variable domain, with the rest looked up from reference TRBV5-1 and TRBJ2-3, is KAGVTQTPRYLIKTRGQQVTLSCSPISGHRSVSWYQQTPGQGLQFLFEYFSETQRNKGNFPGRFSGRQFSNSRSEMNVSTLELGDSALYLCASSLLAGGEKDTQYFGPGTRLTVL.

The gene calls are TRBV6-1 and TRBJ2-7; 10 bases line up with TRBD1. The CDR3 sequence is 15 residues long. J lost 1 base, V lost 1 base, and 1 base had no gene match. Germline V CDR1 and CDR2: MNHNS, SASEGT. The CDR3 loop is CASSEGDRGSYEQYF. The CDR3 DNA reads as TGTGCCAGCAGTGAAGGGGACAGGGGTTCCTACGAGCAGTACTTC.